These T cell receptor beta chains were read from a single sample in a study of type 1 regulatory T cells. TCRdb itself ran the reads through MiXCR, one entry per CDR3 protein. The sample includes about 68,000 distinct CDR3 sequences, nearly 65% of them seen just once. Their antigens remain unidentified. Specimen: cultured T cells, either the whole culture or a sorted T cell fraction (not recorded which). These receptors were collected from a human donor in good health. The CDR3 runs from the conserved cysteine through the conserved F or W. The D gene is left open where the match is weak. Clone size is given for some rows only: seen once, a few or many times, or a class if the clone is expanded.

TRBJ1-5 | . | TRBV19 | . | TGTGCCAGTAGTCAAGGTACTTATAGCAATCAGCCCCAGCATTTT | CASSQGTYSNQPQHF
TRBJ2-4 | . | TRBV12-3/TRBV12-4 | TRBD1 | TGTGCCAGCAGTTTAGGGCAGGGGGCATGGGCCAAAAACATTCAGTACTTC | CASSLGQGAWAKNIQYF
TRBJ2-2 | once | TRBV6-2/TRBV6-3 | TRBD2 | TGTGCCAGCAGTTACCGACTAGCAACTGGGGAGCTGTTTTTT | CASSYRLATGELFF
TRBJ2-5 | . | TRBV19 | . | TGTGCCAGTAGTAGGAACAGACAAGAGACCCAGTACTTC | CASSRNRQETQYF
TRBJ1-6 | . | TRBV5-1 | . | TGCGCCAGCAGCCAAGACAGACTACCTGGGGGACCCCTCCACTTT | CASSQDRLPGGPLHF
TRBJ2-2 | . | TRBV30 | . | TGTGCCTGGAGGGGTGGAAAGAACACCGGGGGGCTGTTTTTT | CAWRGGKNTGGLFF
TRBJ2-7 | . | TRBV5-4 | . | TGTGCCAGCAGTGTGATCTTGGGCGAGCAGTACTTC | CASSVILGEQYF
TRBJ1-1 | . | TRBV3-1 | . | TGTGCCAGCAGCCCTACCGGGGGGCAAGCTTTCTTT | CASSPTGGQAFF
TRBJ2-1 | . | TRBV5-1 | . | TGCGCCAGCAGCTTGGAGTTGGTAAACAATGAGCAGTTCTTC | CASSLELVNNEQFF
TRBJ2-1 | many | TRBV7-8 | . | TGTGCCAGCAGCTTAGTGGCGACAGGCTCCTACAATGAGCAGTTCTTC | CASSLVATGSYNEQFF
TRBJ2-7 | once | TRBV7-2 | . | TGTGCCAGCAGCTTTCGGACATCTCCCTACGAGCAGTACTTC | CASSFRTSPYEQYF
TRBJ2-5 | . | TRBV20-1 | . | TGCAGTGCTACTGGGTGGGGGTCTACCGAGACCCAGTACTTC | CSATGWGSTETQYF
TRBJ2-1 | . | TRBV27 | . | TGTGCCAGCAGTTTATCAAGGACTTACAATGAGCAGTTCTTC | CASSLSRTYNEQFF
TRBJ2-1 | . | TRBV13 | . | TGTGCCAGCAGAGGACTCTCTAATGAGCAGTTCTTC | CASRGLSNEQFF
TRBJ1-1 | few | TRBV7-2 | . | TGTGCCAGCAGCTTAGAGAGGGTGAACACTGAAGCTTTCTTT | CASSLERVNTEAFF
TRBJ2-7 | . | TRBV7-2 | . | TGTGCCAGCAGCCGAGACAGGTCCTACGAGCAGTACTTC | CASSRDRSYEQYF
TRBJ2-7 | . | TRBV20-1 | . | TGCAGTGCTGGGGAAATGTCCTACGAGCAGTACTTC | CSAGEMSYEQYF
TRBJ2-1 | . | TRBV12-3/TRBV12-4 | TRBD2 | TGTGCCAGCAGTTTAGGGCTAGCGGGAGTGGGTGAGCAGTTCTTC | CASSLGLAGVGEQFF
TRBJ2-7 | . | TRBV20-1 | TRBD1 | TGCAGTGCTGGAGACAGGGGCCACGAGCAGTACTTC | CSAGDRGHEQYF
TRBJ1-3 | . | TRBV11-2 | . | TGTGCCAGCAGCTTAGAGAGGAATGGAAACACCATATATTTT | CASSLERNGNTIYF
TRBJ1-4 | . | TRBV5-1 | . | TGCGCCAGCAGCTTAAATCCCTCGGCGGCAGCAACTAATGAAAAACTGTTTTTT | CASSLNPSAAATNEKLFF
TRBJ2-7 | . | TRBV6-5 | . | TGTGCCAGCCGCCCGGGAAGGCTCGGGGAGCAGTACTTC | CASRPGRLGEQYF
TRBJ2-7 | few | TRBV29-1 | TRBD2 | TGCAGCGTTCACCTAGCGGGAAACTACGAGCAGTACTTC | CSVHLAGNYEQYF
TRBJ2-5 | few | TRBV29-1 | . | TGCAGCGTCGGCCCGCACCTTAGAAAGGGGGAGACCCAGTACTTC | CSVGPHLRKGETQYF
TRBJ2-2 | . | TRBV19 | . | TGTGCCAGTAATCCGCAGGGGATCGACACCGGGGAGCTGTTTTTT | CASNPQGIDTGELFF
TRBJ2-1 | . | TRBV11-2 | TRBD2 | TGTGCCAGCAGCTTAGGTAAAGCGGGAGGGGGAACACAGCATTCTGAGCAGTTCTTC | CASSLGKAGGGTQHSEQFF
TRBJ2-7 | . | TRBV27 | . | TGTGCCAGCAGTAACAGTCTCGGCTACGAGCAGTACTTC | CASSNSLGYEQYF